Below, one T cell receptor beta chain is given with its context. These data come from a study of blood T cell repertoires in COVID-19. Data came from immunoSEQ multiplex PCR; TCRdb stores just in-frame clones and leaves some out. Found here are hundreds of thousands of clones, about 87% of them singletons; the top ten hold over 0.2%. The sample comprised peripheral blood. The TCR was taken from a woman aged 18-35 years with acute or convalescent COVID-19.

The CDR3 loop is CASSRASGTYNEQFF. Written as DNA, the CDR3 is TGCGCCAGTTCCCGGGCTAGCGGAACCTACAATGAGCAGTTCTTC. The gene calls are TRBV5-1 and TRBJ2-1, with 7 bases aligning to TRBD2. V lost 8 bases and J lost 2; bases outside the gene matches: 10. The CDR3 consists of 15 residues. The germline gives CDR1 SGHRS, CDR2 YFSETQ. Supplemented by reference TRBV5-1 and TRBJ2-1, the full variable domain reads KAGVTQTPRYLIKTRGQQVTLSCSPISGHRSVSWYQQTPGQGLQFLFEYFSETQRNKGNFPGRFSGRQFSNSRSEMNVSTLELGDSALYLCASSRASGTYNEQFFGPGTRLTVL.